The next 17 T cell receptor beta chains were all read from a single sample in a study of early T cells in non-severe SARS-CoV-2 infection. TCRdb reprocessed the 5' RACE reads with MiXCR, giving one entry per CDR3 protein. The sample includes more than 40,000 distinct CDR3 sequences, roughly 7% of them seen just once. Material: whole blood. The source is an adult who was a healthcare worker with PCR-confirmed SARS-CoV-2 infection or an uninfected control (not recorded which).

This sequence joins TRBV29-1 and TRBJ2-1; the D gene is possibly TRBD1 (7 bases). V was trimmed by 0 bases and J by 3 bases, leaving 39 bases between them. The germline V gene has CDR1 SQVTM and CDR2 ANQGSEA. This CDR3 is 24 amino acids long. Here the CDR3 reads CSVEDLRRGRIIPLGDANYNEQFF. The CDR3 coding sequence is TGCAGCGTTGAAGATCTCAGGAGGGGGCGCATTATCCCTCTAGGAGACGCCAACTACAATGAGCAGTTCTTC.

V gene TRBV29-1 combines with J gene TRBJ1-1; tentative D call: TRBD1 (5 bases). Trimming removed 6 bases at V and 0 bases at J, with 11 bases between. CDR3 length: 13 amino acids. Per germline, CDR1 SQVTM and CDR2 ANQGSEA. The CDR3 sequence is CSVRGTVNTEAFF. CDR3 sequence (DNA): TGCAGCGTAAGAGGGACGGTGAACACTGAAGCTTTCTTT.

In this sample, this clonotype turned up a few times. The chain combines TRBV20-1 with TRBJ2-3, with TRBD2 matching over 7 bases. CDR3 length: 16 residues. Looked up from germline, CDR1 is DFQATT and CDR2 is SNEGSKA (reference sequence). V lost 0 bases and J lost 3; bases outside the gene matches: 9. The CDR3 DNA sequence: TGCAGTGCTAGAGATCCCAGCGGGGCCTCAACAGATACGCAGTATTTT. This gives the protein CSARDPSGASTDTQYF.

The V and J genes are TRBV4-2 and TRBJ2-5; TRBD2 is a possible D gene (5 bases). The CDR3 covers 16 residues. Trimming took 1 base from V and 5 from J, leaving 17 bases between them. Germline V gene sequence: CDR1 LGHNA, CDR2 YNFKEQ. As DNA, the CDR3 is TGTGCCAGCAGCCAAGGACTGGACTTCCCGACGGAGACCCAGTACTTC. Its protein product is CASSQGLDFPTETQYF.

In this sample, this clonotype turned up many times. This sequence joins TRBV4-3 and TRBJ1-4; TRBD1 aligns across 7 bases. This CDR3 has 15 amino acids. Germline V gives CDR1 LGHNA, CDR2 YSLEER. Trimming at V came to 3 bases and at J to 7 bases, leaving 8 bases not matched to a gene. The CDR3: CASSHARGIGEKLFF. The CDR3 nucleotides are TGCGCCAGCAGCCATGCCAGGGGGATCGGTGAAAAACTGTTTTTT.

The V gene is TRBV28, the J gene TRBJ1-3; D is perhaps TRBD1 (5 bases). V lost 4 bases to trimming and J lost 2 bases, with 18 bases between them. Germline CDR1 is MDHEN and CDR2 is SYDVKM. The CDR3 covers 17 residues. For the CDR3, the DNA is TGTGCCAGCAGTTCCCCCTGGGGACCCACCACTGGAAACACCATATATTTT. Translation: CASSSPWGPTTGNTIYF.

CDR3 loop: CASSRQYANTGELFF. The CDR3 DNA is TGTGCCAGCAGTCGACAGTACGCGAACACCGGGGAGCTGTTTTTT. The chain couples TRBV6-2 or TRBV6-3 to TRBJ2-2, with a weak D call TRBD1 (5 bases). V dropped 5 bases and J dropped 0 bases, with 10 bases sitting between them. CDR3 length equals 15 residues. Germline V CDR1 and CDR2: MNHEY, SVGEGT.

In its sample, this clonotype was seen a few times. V and J are TRBV5-4 and TRBJ2-7; possibly TRBD1 for D (5 bases). Trimming stripped 4 bases from V and 2 bases from J, with 13 bases between. Germline CDR1 and CDR2: SGHNT and YYREEE (reference sequence). The CDR3 is 14 amino acids. The CDR3 region has the DNA TGTGCCAGCAGCCCGGATCTGGGGCCCTACGAGCAGTACTTC. It encodes CASSPDLGPYEQYF.

The sample holds a few counts of this clonotype. The rearrangement joins TRBV7-9 to TRBJ1-1; a possible D gene is TRBD1 (6 bases). Germline CDR1 and CDR2: SEHNR and FQNEAQ (reference sequence). The V gene lost 5 bases and the J gene lost 4 bases, with 20 bases spanning the gap. This CDR3 has 16 residues. The CDR3 sequence: CASSHTPTGYGTEAFF. CDR3 DNA sequence: TGTGCCAGCAGCCATACCCCCACAGGGTATGGCACTGAAGCTTTCTTT.

The chain uses TRBV20-1 and TRBJ2-3; 8 bases agree with TRBD2. This CDR3 has 13 amino acids. Germline CDR1 and CDR2: DFQATT and SNEGSKA (reference sequence). V dropped 1 base and J dropped 11; count of bases not matched to a gene: 8. DNA for the CDR3: TGCAGTGCTAGAGCCTCGGGGGGGAGTATGCAGTATTTT. It specifies CSARASGGSMQYF.

This clonotype was picked up a small number of times. The chain couples TRBV28 to TRBJ2-3; TRBD1 matches 8 bases. This CDR3 contains 14 residues. The germline V gene encodes CDR1 MDHEN and CDR2 SYDVKM. V trimming: 7 bases; J trimming: 3 bases; junction bases outside the gene matches: 6. The CDR3 coding sequence is TGTGCCAGCACCCAGGACAGGGTTACAGATACGCAGTATTTT. It encodes CASTQDRVTDTQYF.

This clonotype was found many times. V and J are TRBV11-2 and TRBJ2-1; TRBD1 matches at 8 bases. Germline V lookup: CDR1 SGHAT, CDR2 FQNNGV. V lost 2 bases to trimming and J lost 0 bases; unmatched junction nucleotides: 0. CDR3 length: 15 amino acids. CDR3 amino acids: CASSLTGGSYNEQFF. CDR3 DNA: TGTGCCAGCAGCTTAACAGGGGGCTCCTACAATGAGCAGTTCTTC.

This clonotype was seen at least ten times. The gene calls are TRBV2 and TRBJ2-7; no firm D call. The CDR3 has 14 amino acids. CDR1 and CDR2 from the germline V gene are SNHLY and FYNNEI. V lost 4 bases and J lost 2, with 12 bases in between. This CDR3 is CASSVARVAYEQYF. DNA of the CDR3: TGTGCCAGCAGTGTGGCAAGGGTGGCCTACGAGCAGTACTTC.

This clonotype was counted between two and nine times. The chain carries TRBV28 and TRBJ2-1; 7 nucleotides line up with TRBD2. Germline V gene lookup returns CDR1 MDHEN and CDR2 SYDVKM. There are 14 residues in the CDR3. Trimming removed 3 bases from V and 4 bases from J; junction bases left unmatched: 3. Here the CDR3 DNA reads TGTGCCAGCAGTTTTGCGGGGGAATACAATGAGCAGTTCTTC. This sequence encodes CASSFAGEYNEQFF. Using reference TRBV28 and TRBJ2-1 for the parts outside the CDR3, the full variable domain is DVKVTQSSRYLVKRTGEKVFLECVQDMDHENMFWYRQDPGLGLRLIYFSYDVKMKEKGDIPEGYSVSREKKERFSLILESASTNQTSMYLCASSFAGEYNEQFFGPGTRLTVL.

In this sample, this clonotype turned up many times. This sequence joins TRBV29-1 and TRBJ1-2; no definite D call. Trimming pared 7 bases from V and 3 bases from J, leaving 12 bases between. There are 12 residues in the CDR3. Looked up from germline, CDR1 is SQVTM and CDR2 is ANQGSEA. Here the CDR3 reads CSGRTGYYGYTF. CDR3 sequence (DNA): TGCAGCGGACGGACCGGCTACTATGGCTACACCTTC.

This clonotype was detected many times. This chain links TRBV12-3 or TRBV12-4 with TRBJ2-7; 9 nucleotides line up with TRBD2. With V trimmed by 6 bases and J by 3 bases, 6 bases remained unmatched. The CDR3 covers 14 residues. The CDR3 bases are TGTGCCAGCAGATCTAGCGGGAAGAACTACGAGCAGTACTTC. Translation: CASRSSGKNYEQYF.

This clonotype was counted only a few times. The chain uses TRBV19 and TRBJ1-5, with unresolved D. The CDR3 spans 12 residues. The ends were cut back, 7 bases at V and 9 bases at J, with 13 bases in the middle. In germline, CDR1 is LNHDA, CDR2 SQIVND (reference sequence). This CDR3 reads CASKGGFRPQHF. CDR3 coding DNA: TGTGCCAGTAAGGGTGGATTTCGGCCCCAGCATTTT.